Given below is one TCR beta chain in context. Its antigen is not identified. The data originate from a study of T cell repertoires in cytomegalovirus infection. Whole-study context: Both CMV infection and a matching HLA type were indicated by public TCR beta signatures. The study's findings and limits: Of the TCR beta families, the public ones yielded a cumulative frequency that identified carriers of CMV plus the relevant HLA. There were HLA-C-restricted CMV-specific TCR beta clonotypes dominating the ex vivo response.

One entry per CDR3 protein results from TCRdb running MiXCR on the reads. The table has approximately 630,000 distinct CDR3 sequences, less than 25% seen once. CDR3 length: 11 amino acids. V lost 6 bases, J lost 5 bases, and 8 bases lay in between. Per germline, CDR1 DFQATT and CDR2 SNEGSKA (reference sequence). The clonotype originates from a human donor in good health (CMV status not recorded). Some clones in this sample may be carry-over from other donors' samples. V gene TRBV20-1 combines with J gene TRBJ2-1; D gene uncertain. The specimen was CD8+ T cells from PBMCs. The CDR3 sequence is CSALSDNEQFF. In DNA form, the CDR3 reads TGCAGTGCCCTGTCGGACAATGAGCAGTTCTTC.